These 32 T cell receptor beta chains originate from one sample sequenced in a study of shared clonotypes between healthy human individuals. Data came from immunoSEQ multiplex PCR; TCRdb stores just in-frame clones and leaves some out. The sample records 2 million to 2.5 million clones, under 97% being singletons. Sequenced input: naive CD4+ T cells sorted from blood. Specified subset: CD45RA+ positively selected. The receptors originated from a man between 18 and 29 years old in good health.

This chain connects TRBV30 to TRBJ1-5; D remains ambiguous. The ends were cut back, 2 bases at V and 0 bases at J, with 11 bases in the middle. Germline-derived CDR1 and CDR2 are GTSNPN and SVGIG (reference sequence). The CDR3 length is 15 residues. The CDR3 nucleotides are TGTGCCTGGAGTTTAAATTCTTATAGCAATCAGCCCCAGCATTTT. Protein product: CAWSLNSYSNQPQHF. Supplemented by reference TRBV30 and TRBJ1-5, the full variable domain reads SQTIHQWPATLVQPVGSPLSLECTVEGTSNPNLYWYRQAAGRGLQLLFYSVGIGQISSEVPQNLSASRPQDRQFILSSKKLLLSDSGFYLCAWSLNSYSNQPQHFGDGTRLSIL.

Regarding this clone: Other DNA sequences in this sample translate to the same CDR3. The chain carries TRBV11-3 and TRBJ2-2; D unresolved. Germline CDR1 and CDR2: SGHNT and YENEEA. V lost 8 bases to trimming and J lost 0 bases, with 4 bases between them. This CDR3 contains 12 residues. The CDR3 DNA reads as TGTGCCAGCTCTTCGAACACCGGGGAGCTGTTTTTT. It specifies CASSSNTGELFF.

V usage is TRBV10-3 and J usage is TRBJ2-7; D is unclear. Germline CDR1 ENHRY, CDR2 SYGVKD. The CDR3 runs to 11 residues. Between the trimmed V and J ends, which lost 3 bases and 7 bases, there was a span of 7 bases. The CDR3 DNA reads TGTGCCATCAGTGATGGCCAAGAGCAGTACTTC. Translated, it gives CAISDGQEQYF.

The CDR3 sequence is CASSLGGQHNQPQHF. DNA of the CDR3: TGTGCCAGCAGCTTAGGGGGACAGCATAATCAGCCCCAGCATTTT. The chain recombines TRBV11-2 with TRBJ1-5, with TRBD1 matching 7 bases. The V and J ends lost 1 base and 4 bases, in that order; junction bases with no gene match: 4. Germline V gene lookup returns CDR1 SGHAT and CDR2 FQNNGV. This CDR3 spans 15 amino acids.

The chain combines TRBV5-4 with TRBJ1-2; D is perhaps TRBD1 (6 bases). Germline V CDR1 and CDR2: SGHNT, YYREEE (reference sequence). The CDR3 has 13 amino acids. V lost 4 bases and J lost 8, with 15 bases in between. The DNA of the CDR3 is TGTGCCAGCAGCCTACAGGGACTCGGGGGCTACACCTTC. Residues: CASSLQGLGGYTF.

The gene calls are TRBV2 and TRBJ1-1, with TRBD1 matching over 9 bases. CDR3 size: 14 residues. CDR1 and CDR2 (germline): SNHLY, FYNNEI. V lost 5 bases, J lost 8 bases, and 9 bases stayed unmatched. CDR3 protein: CASSTTGTGFEAFF. The CDR3 DNA reads as TGTGCCAGCAGTACCACCGGGACAGGGTTCGAAGCTTTCTTT.

The rearrangement joins TRBV19 to TRBJ2-1; TRBD1 aligns across 12 bases. The germline CDR1 and CDR2 sequences are LNHDA and SQIVND (reference sequence). Losses at the gene ends were 8 bases for V and 8 bases for J; bases not matched to a gene: 7. The CDR3 is 14 amino acids. The CDR3 loop reads CASWDRGRGDEQFF. DNA of the CDR3: TGTGCCAGTTGGGACAGGGGGCGTGGGGATGAGCAGTTCTTC.

The gene calls are TRBV7-9 and TRBJ2-7; the D gene is possibly TRBD2 (6 bases). Per germline, CDR1 SEHNR and CDR2 FQNEAQ (reference sequence). Trimming shortened V by 5 bases and J by 5 bases, and 7 bases separated the two germline ends. CDR3 length: 11 residues. CDR3 nucleotides: TGTGCCAGCAGCCGGGGGAACGAGCAGTACTTC. It translates to CASSRGNEQYF.

This clone has a single count. The chain carries TRBV30 and TRBJ2-5, with 7 bases lining up with TRBD1. The CDR3 covers 14 residues. Germline-derived CDR1 and CDR2 are GTSNPN and SVGIG (reference sequence). Losses at the gene ends were 4 bases for V and 0 bases for J; bases not matched to a gene: 5. CDR3 region: CAWIQGHNQETQYF. In DNA form, the CDR3 reads TGTGCCTGGATACAGGGGCACAACCAAGAGACCCAGTACTTC.

This chain uses TRBV5-4 with TRBJ2-5; TRBD2 matches 11 bases. The CDR3 extends over 15 amino acids. The germline V gene encodes CDR1 SGHNT and CDR2 YYREEE (reference sequence). V dropped 2 bases and J dropped 6; count of bases not matched to a gene: 6. CDR3 sequence reads: CASSFSGGARQTQYF. The CDR3 nucleotides are TGTGCCAGCAGCTTTAGCGGGGGGGCCCGACAGACCCAGTACTTC.

The chain employs TRBV6-6 and TRBJ1-1; possible D gene TRBD1, 5 bases. Between the trimmed V and J ends, which lost 4 bases and 0 bases, there was a span of 15 bases. The CDR3 extends over 16 amino acids. Per the germline V gene, CDR1 is MNHNY and CDR2 is SVGAGI (reference sequence). CDR3 loop: CASSSLGGGLNTEAFF. As DNA, the CDR3 is TGTGCCAGCAGTTCTCTCGGGGGAGGGCTGAACACTGAAGCTTTCTTT.

The V call is TRBV19, the J call TRBJ2-7, with D unclear. Germline-derived CDR1 and CDR2 are LNHDA and SQIVND (reference sequence). Trimming took 5 bases from V and 6 from J, leaving 11 bases between them. This CDR3 spans 12 amino acids. The CDR3 loop is CASSDRASEQYF. Written as DNA, the CDR3 is TGTGCCAGTAGTGATCGAGCTAGCGAGCAGTACTTC.

This chain uses TRBV30 with TRBJ1-1; a weak D match, TRBD1 (5 bases). The V gene lost 3 bases and the J gene lost 1 base, with 15 bases spanning the gap. The CDR3 sequence is 15 residues long. Per germline, CDR1 GTSNPN and CDR2 SVGIG (reference sequence). CDR3 loop: CAWRKGDFGNTEAFF. In DNA, the CDR3 is TGTGCCTGGAGGAAAGGGGACTTTGGGAACACTGAAGCTTTCTTT.

The rearrangement links TRBV29-1 to TRBJ1-5; D possibly corresponds to TRBD1 (6 bases). The CDR3 runs to 14 residues. V was pared by 7 bases and J by 6 bases, with 19 bases between. Germline-derived CDR1 and CDR2 are SQVTM and ANQGSEA. DNA of the CDR3: TGCAGCGCTTCGACAGGAGGGGTAGGTCAGCCCCAGCATTTT. The encoded protein is CSASTGGVGQPQHF. The variable domain in full, completed from reference TRBV29-1 and TRBJ1-5, reads SAVISQKPSRDICQRGTSLTIQCQVDSQVTMMFWYRQQPGQSLTLIATANQGSEATYESGFVIDKFPISRPNLTFSTLTVSNMSPEDSSIYLCSASTGGVGQPQHFGDGTRLSIL.

The chain is built from TRBV5-1 and TRBJ1-2; TRBD1 aligns across 10 bases. Looked up from germline, CDR1 is SGHRS and CDR2 is YFSETQ. The V and J ends lost 3 bases and 4 bases, in that order; junction bases with no gene match: 6. The CDR3 covers 15 residues. The CDR3 DNA reads TGCGCCAGCAGCTCCCGGACAGGGGGGACCTATGGCTACACCTTC. Its translation: CASSSRTGGTYGYTF. Full variable domain (missing parts from reference TRBV5-1 and TRBJ1-2): KAGVTQTPRYLIKTRGQQVTLSCSPISGHRSVSWYQQTPGQGLQFLFEYFSETQRNKGNFPGRFSGRQFSNSRSEMNVSTLELGDSALYLCASSSRTGGTYGYTFGSGTRLTVV.

As regards this clone: Other DNA sequences in this sample translate to the same CDR3. CDR3 sequence: CASSLGEAGELFF. CDR3 bases: TGCGCCAGCAGCTTGGGGGAGGCCGGGGAGCTGTTTTTT. This rearrangement joins TRBV5-1 to TRBJ2-2; D might be TRBD2 (6 bases). The CDR3 has 13 residues. Trimming took 0 bases from V and 6 from J, leaving 6 bases between them. The V gene's germline CDR1 is SGHRS and CDR2 YFSETQ.

This chain joins TRBV2 and TRBJ2-1; 8 positions match TRBD1. Losses at the gene ends were 4 bases for V and 5 bases for J; bases not matched to a gene: 10. The CDR3 length is 16 residues. CDR1 is SNHLY and CDR2 is FYNNEI in the germline V gene. The DNA of the CDR3 is TGTGCCAGCAGTGCGGGACAGGTAAATACCAACAATGAGCAGTTCTTC. It is translated as CASSAGQVNTNNEQFF. Looking up the rest from reference TRBV2 and TRBJ2-1 gives the full variable domain: EPEVTQTPSHQVTQMGQEVILRCVPISNHLYFYWYRQILGQKVEFLVSFYNNEISEKSEIFDDQFSVERPDGSNFTLKIRSTKLEDSAMYFCASSAGQVNTNNEQFFGPGTRLTVL.

This clone was found a few times. At the DNA level, this CDR3 is encoded by other sequences in the same sample as well. The V call is TRBV9, the J call TRBJ1-1; D is ambiguous. The CDR3 is 14 amino acids. Trimming shortened V by 0 bases and J by 2 bases, and 8 bases separated the two germline ends. CDR1 and CDR2 from the germline V gene are SGDLS and YYNGEE. The DNA for the CDR3 is TGTGCCAGCAGCGTAGGAGAAGGTAACACTGAAGCTTTCTTT. Its protein is CASSVGEGNTEAFF.

The CDR3 is CASSLGAGLNYGYTF. CDR3 coding DNA: TGTGCCAGCAGTTTGGGGGCAGGCTTGAACTATGGCTACACCTTC. The gene calls are TRBV28 and TRBJ1-2; a possible D gene is TRBD1 (6 bases). This CDR3 spans 15 amino acids. Trimming stripped 3 bases from V and 2 bases from J, with 13 bases between. Germline CDR1 and CDR2: MDHEN and SYDVKM.

A note on this clone: Other nucleotide sequences in the sample specify the same CDR3. The rearrangement joins TRBV18 to TRBJ1-3; 7 bases are a match to TRBD1. CDR1 is KGHSH, CDR2 LQKENI, per germline. CDR3 length: 15 residues. J was trimmed by 0 bases and V by 3 bases; bases with no gene match: 2. For the CDR3, the DNA is TGTGCCAGCTCACCGGGACAGACCTCTGGAAACACCATATATTTT. Translating it yields CASSPGQTSGNTIYF.

Notes on this clone: Different DNA sequences within this sample yield the same CDR3. The J gene is TRBJ2-5, the V gene TRBV5-6; D is unclear. Germline CDR1 and CDR2: SGHDT and YYEEEE. Deletions cut 3 bases from V and 5 bases from J, with 5 bases between. The CDR3 is 11 amino acids. In DNA, the CDR3 is TGTGCCAGCAGCTCTCGGGAGACCCAGTACTTC. Translated: CASSSRETQYF.

V usage is TRBV18 and J usage is TRBJ1-4; 10 bases map to TRBD1. Looked up from germline, CDR1 is KGHSH and CDR2 is LQKENI. The CDR3 is made up of 14 amino acids. The trim removed 6 bases at V and 8 bases at J, leaving 6 bases unmatched. CDR3 coding DNA: TGTGCCAGCTCCTCGACAGGGGGCTTCGAAAAACTGTTTTTT. Translation gives CASSSTGGFEKLFF.

The chain has TRBV7-3 and TRBJ2-1; D is tentatively TRBD1 or TRBD2 (5 bases each). CDR3 length equals 12 residues. Trimming left V 5 bases short and J 11 bases short, with 13 bases between. Germline-derived CDR1 and CDR2 are SGHTA and FQGTGA. The CDR3 DNA reads as TGTGCCAGCAGCGGGGAGTTGGGACAGCAGTTCTTC. This translates into CASSGELGQQFF.

This chain links TRBV25-1 with TRBJ2-2; TRBD1 might be the D (7 bases). CDR3 length: 17 amino acids. CDR1 and CDR2 (germline): MGHDK, SYGVNS. Trimming cost V 2 bases and J 5 bases, with 18 bases left between them. The CDR3 sequence is CASSEIRGALGTGELFF. The CDR3 DNA follows: TGTGCCAGCAGTGAAATCAGGGGGGCGCTTGGGACCGGGGAGCTGTTTTTT.

The V and J genes are TRBV5-6 and TRBJ1-4; D gene unclear. The length of the CDR3 is 15 residues. Germline CDR1 SGHDT, CDR2 YYEEEE. V was shortened by 0 bases and J by 0 bases, with 6 bases between the two germline ends. CDR3 residues: CASSLGPSTNEKLFF. The CDR3 DNA sequence: TGTGCCAGCAGCTTGGGACCTTCAACTAATGAAAAACTGTTTTTT.

This chain's CDR3 is CASSSQTGVNSNQPQHF. The CDR3, as DNA: TGTGCCAGCAGCTCCCAGACAGGGGTTAATAGCAATCAGCCCCAGCATTTT. This chain joins TRBV11-2 and TRBJ1-5, with 8 bases lining up with TRBD1. Germline V gene sequence: CDR1 SGHAT, CDR2 FQNNGV. The CDR3 covers 17 residues. The junction had 8 bases not matched to a gene; V was cut back by 4 bases and J by 0 bases.

The sample holds one count of this clone. This chain joins TRBV7-2 and TRBJ2-7, with 9 nucleotides matching TRBD2. Germline CDR1 SGHTA, CDR2 FQGNSA. CDR3 length equals 16 residues. V lost 0 bases, J lost 5 bases, and 8 bases stayed unmatched. DNA of the CDR3: TGTGCCAGCAGCTTAGCGGGAAGCGGGAGGAACCACGAGCAGTACTTC. Translation gives CASSLAGSGRNHEQYF. Together with reference TRBV7-2 and TRBJ2-7, the CDR3 gives the full variable domain: GAGVSQSPSNKVTEKGKDVELRCDPISGHTALYWYRQSLGQGLEFLIYFQGNSAPDKSGLPSDRFSAERTGGSVSTLTIQRTQQEDSAVYLCASSLAGSGRNHEQYFGPGTRLTVT.

V gene TRBV7-8 combines with J gene TRBJ2-1, with 11 bases aligning to TRBD2. J lost 8 bases, V lost 5 bases, and 17 bases had no gene match. The CDR3 runs to 18 residues. Germline CDR1 and CDR2: SGHVS and FQNEAQ. CDR3 sequence: CASSIQPTGTSGIDEQFF. The CDR3 DNA follows: TGTGCCAGCAGCATCCAACCGACCGGGACTAGCGGTATTGATGAGCAGTTCTTC.

The CDR3 here is CASSLSSRSFQETQYF. For the CDR3, the DNA is TGTGCCAGCAGCCTCTCTTCTCGGAGCTTCCAAGAGACCCAGTACTTC. The gene calls are TRBV9 and TRBJ2-5; D gene ambiguous. V lost 4 bases and J lost 1, with 17 bases in between. CDR1 and CDR2 (germline): SGDLS, YYNGEE. This CDR3 contains 16 residues.

The genes are TRBV7-8 and TRBJ2-7, with D possibly being TRBD1 (5 bases). V was pared by 5 bases and J by 6 bases, with 20 bases between. Germline V CDR1 and CDR2: SGHVS, FQNEAQ. The CDR3 is 15 residues long. Here the CDR3 reads CASSGDGRARGEQYF. The DNA for the CDR3 is TGTGCCAGCAGCGGAGACGGCAGGGCTAGGGGCGAGCAGTACTTC.

The rearrangement links TRBV18 to TRBJ2-6; D is possibly TRBD2 (5 bases). Germline V gives CDR1 KGHSH, CDR2 LQKENI. The V and J ends lost 4 bases and 2 bases respectively, with 21 bases between them. This CDR3 has 19 amino acids. CDR3 sequence: CASSRLAGLEGAGANVLTF. CDR3 in DNA: TGTGCCAGCTCACGGTTAGCCGGGCTCGAGGGCGCTGGGGCCAACGTCCTGACTTTC.

A remark on this clone: Other DNA sequences in the same sample also yield this CDR3. The J gene is TRBJ2-3, the V gene TRBV7-2; D unresolved. Between the trimmed V and J ends, which lost 4 bases and 2 bases, there was a span of 7 bases. Germline V gene lookup returns CDR1 SGHTA and CDR2 FQGNSA. The CDR3 loop spans 13 amino acids. Here the CDR3 DNA reads TGTGCCAGCAGCTCTCGTCTCACAGATACGCAGTATTTT. Encoded protein: CASSSRLTDTQYF.